Below, 20 T cell receptor beta chains from the same sample are listed, as sequenced in a study of T cell responses to AZD1222 COVID-19 vaccine. Assay used: immunoSEQ multiplex PCR; TCRdb lists only in-frame clones, some missing. The table shows 55,000 to 85,000 clones, with about 83% occurring only once. This sample comprised peripheral blood, obtained on day 0 of AZD1222 vaccination. The receptors here all came from an adult in good health.

This CDR3 reads CASSLSGGRHSPLHF. For the CDR3, the DNA is TGTGCCAGCAGTTTATCGGGGGGGCGTCACTCACCCCTCCACTTT. The V gene is TRBV27, the J gene TRBJ1-6, with a weak D call TRBD1 (6 bases). Per germline, CDR1 MNHEY and CDR2 SMNVEV (reference sequence). This CDR3 region has 15 residues. V was clipped by 0 bases and J by 10 bases, with 13 bases between them.

The CDR3 region is CASRTGKGRGLETQYF. In DNA, the CDR3 is TGTGCCAGCAGAACCGGAAAGGGGCGGGGACTCGAGACCCAGTACTTC. The rearrangement joins TRBV11-1 to TRBJ2-5; possible D gene TRBD2, 6 bases. The CDR3 is 16 amino acids. CDR1 is SGHAT and CDR2 is FQDESV in the germline V gene (reference sequence). Trimming took 6 bases from V and 5 from J, leaving 22 bases between them. The complete variable domain, with remaining parts taken from reference TRBV11-1 and TRBJ2-5, reads EAEVAQSPRYKITEKSQAVAFWCDPISGHATLYWYRQILGQGPELLVQFQDESVVDDSQLPKDRFSAERLKGVDSTLKIQPAELGDSAMYLCASRTGKGRGLETQYFGPGTRLLVL.

The rearrangement uses TRBV10-2 and TRBJ1-1; no clear D. The CDR3 spans 12 residues. Germline CDR1 and CDR2: WSHSY and SAAADI. Trimming took 10 bases from V and 5 from J, leaving 14 bases between them. The CDR3: CATMDPATEAFF. CDR3 DNA: TGCGCCACCATGGACCCGGCGACTGAAGCTTTCTTT.

V usage is TRBV20-1 and J usage is TRBJ2-5; maybe TRBD1 (6 bases). The germline gives CDR1 DFQATT, CDR2 SNEGSKA (reference sequence). V gave up 3 bases and J gave up 4 bases, with 9 bases separating them. CDR3 size: 12 residues. The CDR3 DNA sequence: TGCAGTGCTAGTTGGGGGCGAGAGACCCAGTACTTC. It specifies CSASWGRETQYF.

This chain connects TRBV6-2 or TRBV6-3 to TRBJ2-7; 7 nucleotides agree with TRBD2. J was trimmed by 7 bases and V by 2 bases; bases with no gene match: 11. This CDR3 is 15 amino acids long. CDR1 is MNHEY, CDR2 SVGEGT, per germline. CDR3 nucleotides: TGTGCCAGCAGTTACGGTGGACTAGGTTCATATGAGCAGTACTTC. Amino acid sequence: CASSYGGLGSYEQYF.

This rearrangement joins TRBV2 to TRBJ2-1; 7 positions match TRBD2. Germline values: CDR1 SNHLY, CDR2 FYNNEI. J was trimmed by 5 bases and V by 1 base; bases with no gene match: 8. There are 16 residues in the CDR3. The CDR3: CASSEGRTRYHNEQFF. DNA of the CDR3: TGTGCCAGCAGTGAAGGGAGGACTAGGTACCACAATGAGCAGTTCTTC.

This chain links TRBV5-6 with TRBJ2-7, with D perhaps matching TRBD1 or TRBD2 (6 bases each). Germline CDR1 and CDR2: SGHDT and YYEEEE. With 6 bases removed from V and 3 bases from J, the gap between germline ends came to 16 bases. The CDR3 is 14 amino acids. CDR3 DNA: TGTGCCAGCACCTTAGGGGGGATAGGCTACGAGCAGTACTTC. Its protein is CASTLGGIGYEQYF.

This clone occurred once. The chain has TRBV21-1 and TRBJ2-3; the D call of TRBD2 is as the table states it, not checked on the DNA. TRBV21-1 is termed a pseudogene. CDR3 length: 20 amino acids. The CDR3 DNA reads TGTGCCAGCAGCAAAGATCCAGGACTAGCGGGGGGACCCCGGCCAGATACGCAGTATTTT. Translated, it gives CASSKDPGLAGGPRPDTQYF.

V gene TRBV4-1 combines with J gene TRBJ2-7; D assignment may be TRBD1 or TRBD2 (5 bases each). CDR1 and CDR2 from the germline V gene are MGHRA and YSYEKL. This CDR3 is 15 amino acids long. V was shortened by 2 bases and J by 4 bases, with 15 bases between the two germline ends. In nucleotides, the CDR3 is TGCGCCAGCAGCCAATCTGAGGGGCGAGAATACGAGCAGTACTTC. The encoded protein is CASSQSEGREYEQYF.

This clone was detected only once. The chain combines TRBV10-3 with TRBJ2-3; tentatively, D is TRBD1 (6 bases). The length of the CDR3 is 12 residues. Germline loops: CDR1 ENHRY, CDR2 SYGVKD. V lost 6 bases and J lost 7, with 11 bases in between. CDR3 region: CAIREDSNTQYF. In nucleotides, the CDR3 is TGTGCCATCAGGGAGGACAGTAATACGCAGTATTTT.

This clone appeared a single time. J is TRBJ2-3 and V is TRBV4-3, with unresolved D. This CDR3 comprises 15 residues. V was pared by 0 bases and J by 4 bases, with 11 bases between. Per germline, CDR1 LGHNA and CDR2 YSLEER. The CDR3 sequence is CASSQDPLVSDTQYF. In DNA form, the CDR3 reads TGCGCCAGCAGCCAAGATCCGCTAGTCTCAGATACGCAGTATTTT.

The chain links TRBV7-2 to TRBJ1-5; D possibly corresponds to TRBD1 (5 bases). With 5 bases removed from V and 0 bases from J, the gap between germline ends came to 20 bases. The CDR3 spans 18 residues. Germline assignment: CDR1 SGHTA and CDR2 FQGNSA. CDR3 DNA: TGTGCCAGCAGCGTAACCGGGGCGCCTACCATTAGCAATCAGCCCCAGCATTTT. Residues: CASSVTGAPTISNQPQHF.

The chain combines TRBV5-6 with TRBJ2-3; D remains ambiguous. The CDR3 extends over 15 amino acids. The germline CDR1 and CDR2 sequences are SGHDT and YYEEEE. V was pared by 1 base and J by 1 base, with 10 bases between. CDR3 residues: CASSLPAIRTDTQYF. DNA for the CDR3: TGTGCCAGCAGCTTGCCGGCGATCCGCACAGATACGCAGTATTTT.

In this sample, this clone turned up a few times. This rearrangement joins TRBV27 to TRBJ1-6, with 9 bases fitting TRBD1. The CDR3 runs 16 residues. Germline V gene data show CDR1 as MNHEY and CDR2 as SMNVEV (reference sequence). V shed 0 bases, J shed 10 bases, and the junction held 7 bases outside the gene matches. The CDR3 here is CASSLSWGTGKSPLHF. The DNA for the CDR3 is TGTGCCAGCAGTTTATCGTGGGGGACAGGGAAGTCACCCCTCCACTTT.

The V gene is TRBV28, the J gene TRBJ2-7, with D possibly being TRBD1 (5 bases). The length of the CDR3 is 17 residues. Germline V CDR1 and CDR2: MDHEN, SYDVKM. With 2 bases removed from V and 2 bases from J, the gap between germline ends came to 19 bases. CDR3 DNA sequence: TGTGCCAGCAGTTTAGGGGCAGGCCGGAAATCGGCCTACGAGCAGTACTTC. The encoded protein is CASSLGAGRKSAYEQYF.

This clone is a singleton in its sample. This chain uses TRBV9 with TRBJ2-1; perhaps TRBD2 as D (6 bases). Trimming stripped 0 bases from V and 4 bases from J, with 11 bases between. Germline CDR1 is SGDLS and CDR2 is YYNGEE. This CDR3 contains 15 residues. DNA of the CDR3: TGTGCCAGCAGCGTAGACGGGACTGAATACAATGAGCAGTTCTTC. Its protein product is CASSVDGTEYNEQFF.

The chain employs TRBV27 and TRBJ2-1; D gene uncertain. V shed 5 bases and J shed 6 bases, with 26 bases lying between them. The CDR3 length is 18 residues. Per germline, CDR1 MNHEY and CDR2 SMNVEV (reference sequence). CDR3 DNA: TGTGCCAGCAGTGATTCCCGGGCCTCCCCGCACCCCGGCAATGAGCAGTTCTTC. Translated, it gives CASSDSRASPHPGNEQFF.

This clone came up once. The rearrangement uses TRBV5-1 and TRBJ1-4, with D hard to call. Trimming took 6 bases from V and 3 from J, leaving 9 bases between them. Germline assignment: CDR1 SGHRS and CDR2 YFSETQ. CDR3 size: 13 residues. The CDR3 reads CASTGNSNEKLFF. CDR3 DNA sequence: TGCGCCAGCACGGGGAATTCTAATGAAAAACTGTTTTTT.

This clone was seen only once. This chain links TRBV2 with TRBJ1-1; D call uncertain. The CDR3 contains 13 residues. V was shortened by 2 bases and J by 5 bases, with 9 bases between the two germline ends. CDR1 and CDR2 (germline): SNHLY, FYNNEI. Here the CDR3 DNA reads TGTGCCAGCAGTGAAATGAGTGATACTGAAGCTTTCTTT. Translation: CASSEMSDTEAFF. The entire variable domain, with the rest obtained from reference TRBV2 and TRBJ1-1, is as follows: EPEVTQTPSHQVTQMGQEVILRCVPISNHLYFYWYRQILGQKVEFLVSFYNNEISEKSEIFDDQFSVERPDGSNFTLKIRSTKLEDSAMYFCASSEMSDTEAFFGQGTRLTVV.

The J gene is TRBJ2-6, the V gene TRBV5-1; TRBD1 is a possible D gene (5 bases). CDR3 length: 15 residues. Trimming pared 2 bases from V and 4 bases from J, leaving 10 bases between. In germline, CDR1 is SGHRS, CDR2 YFSETQ. DNA for the CDR3: TGCGCCAGCAGCTTTCAGGGCACCGGGGCCAACGTCCTGACTTTC. It yields the protein CASSFQGTGANVLTF.